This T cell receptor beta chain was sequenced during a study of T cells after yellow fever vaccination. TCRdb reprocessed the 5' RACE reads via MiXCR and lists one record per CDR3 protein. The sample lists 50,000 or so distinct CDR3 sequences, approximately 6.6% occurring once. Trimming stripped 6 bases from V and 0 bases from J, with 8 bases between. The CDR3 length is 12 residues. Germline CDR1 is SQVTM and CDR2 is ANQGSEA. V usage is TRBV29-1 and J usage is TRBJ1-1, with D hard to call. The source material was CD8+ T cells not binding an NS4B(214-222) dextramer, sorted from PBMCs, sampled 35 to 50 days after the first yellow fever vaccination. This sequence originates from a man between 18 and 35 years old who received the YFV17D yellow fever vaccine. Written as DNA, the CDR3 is TGCAGCGTCACCCGAATGAACACTGAAGCTTTCTTT. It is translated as CSVTRMNTEAFF. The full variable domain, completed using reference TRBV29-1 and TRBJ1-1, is SAVISQKPSRDICQRGTSLTIQCQVDSQVTMMFWYRQQPGQSLTLIATANQGSEATYESGFVIDKFPISRPNLTFSTLTVSNMSPEDSSIYLCSVTRMNTEAFFGQGTRLTVV.